This T cell receptor (beta chain) was retrieved from a study of T cells in Graves' hyperthyroidism and ophthalmopathy. Patients aged 18 to 65 had newly diagnosed hyperthyroidism of under 2 months' duration. Trimming pared 4 bases from V and 6 bases from J, leaving 16 bases between. This CDR3 contains 14 residues. Germline values: CDR1 LNHDA, CDR2 SQIVND (reference sequence). Study-level findings and limits: In the blood, most expanded thyroid clonotypes above 0.001 appeared as well.

The table lists this clonotype with a few counts. Its target is not known. Using RNA transcripts as the source, TCR beta CDR3 regions were amplified. First-round RT-PCR with HTBI primers amplified the TCR CDR3 region. TCRdb re-derived calls from the multiplex PCR reads in MiXCR, one entry per CDR3 protein. The repertoire holds fewer than 650,000 distinct CDR3 sequences, with around 13% as singletons. Sequencing was carried out using blood. V gene TRBV19 combines with J gene TRBJ2-7; D is uncertain. This sequence was found in a woman aged 40-49 years with Graves' hyperthyroidism. This CDR3 is CASSSQTSAVEQYF. For the CDR3, the DNA is TGTGCCAGTAGTAGCCAGACAAGCGCGGTCGAGCAGTACTTC.